The 28 T cell receptor beta chains below all came from one sample that was sequenced in a study of graft-versus-host responses after intestinal transplantation. The protocol was immunoSEQ multiplex PCR, while the TCRdb copy is restricted to in-frame clones and leaves out a portion. The sample includes roughly 100,000 clones, 85% to 95% of them seen just once. No antigen has been identified for these receptors. Source: unstimulated CD8+ T cells sorted from spleen or lymph node cells, taken before transplant. These receptors were taken from a human donor who was the organ donor for an intestinal transplant.

This sequence joins TRBV5-1 and TRBJ2-7; 8 nucleotides match TRBD1. The CDR3 sequence is 15 residues long. V gave up 4 bases and J gave up 2 bases; unmatched junction bases: 8. Germline assignment: CDR1 SGHRS and CDR2 YFSETQ. This chain's CDR3 is CASSPGTGTTYEQYF. DNA for the CDR3: TGCGCCAGCAGCCCCGGGACAGGAACCACCTACGAGCAGTACTTC.

The rearrangement joins TRBV7-3 to TRBJ2-3; TRBD2 might be the D (6 bases). This CDR3 contains 19 residues. V lost 2 bases and J lost 0, with 21 bases in between. The germline V gene encodes CDR1 SGHTA and CDR2 FQGTGA. The CDR3 loop reads CASSLYGFRGKTSTDTQYF. The DNA for the CDR3 is TGTGCCAGCAGCTTATATGGCTTTCGGGGGAAAACTAGCACAGATACGCAGTATTTT. Filled out from reference TRBV7-3 and TRBJ2-3, the complete variable domain reads GAGVSQTPSNKVTEKGKYVELRCDPISGHTALYWYRQSLGQGPEFLIYFQGTGAADDSGLPNDRFFAVRPEGSVSTLKIQRTERGDSAVYLCASSLYGFRGKTSTDTQYFGPGTRLTVL.

V gene TRBV25-1 combines with J gene TRBJ2-7, with TRBD2 matching 9 bases. Per germline, CDR1 MGHDK and CDR2 SYGVNS. The CDR3 contains 15 residues. V shed 8 bases and J 0 bases; nucleotides not matched to a gene: 8. The CDR3 sequence is CASRGTSRSSYEQYF. CDR3 sequence (DNA): TGTGCCAGCCGCGGGACTAGCAGGAGCTCCTACGAGCAGTACTTC.

The gene calls are TRBV13 and TRBJ2-3; 10 positions match TRBD2. The CDR3 extends over 14 amino acids. J was trimmed by 1 base and V by 8 bases; bases with no gene match: 3. Germline V CDR1 and CDR2: PRHDT, FYEKMQ (reference sequence). In nucleotides, the CDR3 is TGTGCCAGCGGGAGCGGGGGGGGCACAGATACGCAGTATTTT. It translates to CASGSGGGTDTQYF.

This clone was seen just once. V usage is TRBV10-3 and J usage is TRBJ1-3; D is undetermined. Trimming removed 4 bases from V and 1 base from J, with 14 bases in between. The CDR3 length is 16 residues. Germline CDR1 and CDR2: ENHRY and SYGVKD. CDR3 DNA: TGTGCCATCAGTGTCGAGACACCGAATTCTGGAAACACCATATATTTT. It is translated as CAISVETPNSGNTIYF.

The chain has TRBV7-3 and TRBJ1-2; 7 positions match TRBD1. The CDR3 length is 15 residues. CDR1 is SGHTA and CDR2 is FQGTGA in the germline V gene. J lost 5 bases, V lost 5 bases, and 11 bases had no gene match. The CDR3 sequence: CASSEDRVGKYGYTF. CDR3 bases: TGTGCCAGCAGCGAAGACAGGGTTGGGAAATATGGCTACACCTTC.

This clone was counted a single time. The CDR3 sequence: CASSHSSGGANEQYF. The CDR3 DNA is TGTGCCAGCAGCCACAGTAGCGGGGGGGCTAACGAGCAGTACTTC. The gene calls are TRBV4-2 and TRBJ2-5, with 11 bases aligning to TRBD2. The DNA end lines up better with TRBJ2-7; the J call may be wrong. The CDR3 loop spans 15 amino acids. The germline V gene has CDR1 LGHNA and CDR2 YNFKEQ.

This chain connects TRBV15 to TRBJ2-7; the D gene is possibly TRBD1 (5 bases). V was trimmed by 0 bases and J by 4 bases, leaving 16 bases between them. The CDR3 runs to 16 residues. The germline CDR1 and CDR2 sequences are LNHNV and YYDKDF (reference sequence). The CDR3 sequence: CATSRDVFLTAYEQYF. In DNA form, the CDR3 reads TGTGCCACCAGCAGAGATGTGTTCTTGACAGCATACGAGCAGTACTTC. The full variable domain, with the rest looked up from reference TRBV15 and TRBJ2-7, is DAMVIQNPRYQVTQFGKPVTLSCSQTLNHNVMYWYQQKSSQAPKLLFHYYDKDFNNEADTPDNFQSRRPNTSFCFLDIRSPGLGDTAMYLCATSRDVFLTAYEQYFGPGTRLTVT.

The V call is TRBV5-1, the J call TRBJ2-5; D possibly corresponds to TRBD2 (7 bases). V lost 7 bases and J 2 bases, leaving 21 bases between the germline ends. The CDR3 spans 16 residues. Per the germline V gene, CDR1 is SGHRS and CDR2 is YFSETQ. CDR3 nucleotide sequence: TGCGCCAGCCAACGGGGGGCGGTTTATCCTCAAGAGACCCAGTACTTC. It specifies CASQRGAVYPQETQYF.

The chain couples TRBV30 to TRBJ2-3; 15 positions agree with TRBD2. CDR1 and CDR2 (germline): GTSNPN, SVGIG (reference sequence). V lost 1 base and J lost 5; bases outside the gene matches: 13. The CDR3 runs to 19 residues. The CDR3 nucleotides read TGTGCCTGGAGTGCCCCTTGGGAGGGACTAGCGGGAGGACGAGATACGCAGTATTTT. This gives the protein CAWSAPWEGLAGGRDTQYF. Supplemented by reference TRBV30 and TRBJ2-3, the full variable domain reads SQTIHQWPATLVQPVGSPLSLECTVEGTSNPNLYWYRQAAGRGLQLLFYSVGIGQISSEVPQNLSASRPQDRQFILSSKKLLLSDSGFYLCAWSAPWEGLAGGRDTQYFGPGTRLTVL.

As concerns this clone: Other DNA variants within this sample encode the same CDR3. J is TRBJ1-1 and V is TRBV28; TRBD1 aligns across 8 bases. This CDR3 has 14 amino acids. CDR1 is MDHEN, CDR2 SYDVKM, per germline. The junction had 0 bases not matched to a gene; V was cut back by 2 bases and J by 1 base. The chain's CDR3 is CASSLTGGNTEAFF. CDR3 coding DNA: TGTGCCAGCAGTTTAACAGGGGGGAACACTGAAGCTTTCTTT.

This clone was detected once. This chain joins TRBV11-3 and TRBJ2-2, with a tentative D call TRBD2 (6 bases). V shed 5 bases and J shed 7 bases, with 17 bases lying between them. This CDR3 has 15 residues. CDR1 SGHNT and CDR2 YENEEA come from the germline V gene. CDR3 nucleotide sequence: TGTGCCAGCAGCCACCCGCCAGTTAGCGGCGGGGAGCTGTTTTTT. It is translated as CASSHPPVSGGELFF.

This chain uses TRBV5-1 with TRBJ2-1; D not certain. The germline gives CDR1 SGHRS, CDR2 YFSETQ. CDR3 length: 12 residues. Trimming removed 0 bases at V and 7 bases at J, with 5 bases between. The CDR3 here is CASSLDKNEQFF. CDR3 nucleotide sequence: TGCGCCAGCAGCTTGGATAAAAATGAGCAGTTCTTC.

The rearrangement joins TRBV7-6 to TRBJ2-7, with 9 bases that match TRBD2. The germline V gene encodes CDR1 SGHVS and CDR2 FNYEAQ. This CDR3 comprises 16 residues. Trimming removed 1 base from V and 3 bases from J; junction bases left unmatched: 7. The CDR3 loop reads CASSLDRASGVYEQYF. DNA of the CDR3: TGTGCCAGCAGCTTAGACCGGGCTAGCGGGGTCTACGAGCAGTACTTC.

This chain joins TRBV5-6 and TRBJ2-1; 7 positions agree with TRBD1. Germline CDR1 is SGHDT and CDR2 is YYEEEE. This CDR3 is 13 amino acids long. The V and J ends lost 9 bases and 5 bases, in that order; junction bases with no gene match: 8. This CDR3 reads CATNPGQNNEQFF. CDR3 coding DNA: TGTGCCACCAACCCGGGACAGAACAATGAGCAGTTCTTC.

The rearrangement links TRBV4-1 to TRBJ2-7; 7 positions agree with TRBD2. The V gene's germline CDR1 is MGHRA and CDR2 YSYEKL. V was clipped by 5 bases and J by 3 bases; unmatched bases: 7. The CDR3 sequence is 14 residues long. In DNA form, the CDR3 reads TGCGCCAGCAGCGCTAGCGGAAGGGGCTACGAGCAGTACTTC. It yields the protein CASSASGRGYEQYF.

This clone was picked up one time. V and J are TRBV29-1 and TRBJ1-1; D is undetermined. Germline loops: CDR1 SQVTM, CDR2 ANQGSEA. The V gene lost 6 bases and the J gene lost 2 bases, with 16 bases spanning the gap. CDR3 length: 14 residues. CDR3 coding DNA: TGCAGCGTCTACGGACGGGAAACAAACACTGAAGCTTTCTTT. As protein: CSVYGRETNTEAFF.

This chain joins TRBV6-5 and TRBJ2-1; D unresolved. Trimming took off 0 bases at V and 9 bases at J, with 15 bases between the two ends. Germline V gene data show CDR1 as MNHEY and CDR2 as SVGAGI. The CDR3 has 15 residues. Written as DNA, the CDR3 is TGTGCCAGCAGTTACTCATGGCTCCCCTCGGGTGAGCAGTTCTTC. Encoded protein: CASSYSWLPSGEQFF.

The chain combines TRBV6-1 with TRBJ2-3; 9 nucleotides align to TRBD1. Per the germline V gene, CDR1 is MNHNS and CDR2 is SASEGT. J was trimmed by 7 bases and V by 1 base; bases with no gene match: 6. The CDR3 is 15 residues long. Written as DNA, the CDR3 is TGTGCCAGCAGTGAAGGGGGACAGGGCGTAAATACGCAGTATTTT. This translates into CASSEGGQGVNTQYF.

This clone occurred once. The chain's CDR3 is CASSPPWGPSYEQYF. In nucleotides, the CDR3 is TGTGCCAGCAGCCCGCCATGGGGCCCCTCCTACGAGCAGTACTTC. This chain joins TRBV7-9 and TRBJ2-7, with D perhaps TRBD1 (5 bases). CDR3 length equals 15 residues. CDR1 is SEHNR and CDR2 is FQNEAQ in the germline V gene (reference sequence). The V end was cut by 5 bases, the J end by 0 bases, with 14 bases between.

This chain links TRBV19 with TRBJ2-7; 8 nucleotides match TRBD1. Trimming took 4 bases from V and 4 from J; bases not matched to a gene: 6. Germline V gene sequence: CDR1 LNHDA, CDR2 SQIVND (reference sequence). The CDR3 is 14 residues long. The DNA of the CDR3 is TGTGCCAGTAGTAGGGGACAGGAGTTATACGAGCAGTACTTC. Translating it yields CASSRGQELYEQYF.

This clone was counted a single time. V gene TRBV11-3 combines with J gene TRBJ2-3; tentative D call: TRBD2 (5 bases). The CDR3 has 14 amino acids. The V end was cut by 0 bases, the J end by 8 bases, with 12 bases between. Germline CDR1 and CDR2: SGHNT and YENEEA. The DNA of the CDR3 is TGTGCCAGCAGCTTAGAGGGATCTGGGAGTACGCAGTATTTT. Residues: CASSLEGSGSTQYF. Drawing the rest from reference TRBV11-3 and TRBJ2-3, the complete variable domain is EAGVVQSPRYKIIEKKQPVAFWCNPISGHNTLYWYLQNLGQGPELLIRYENEEAVDDSQLPKDRFSAERLKGVDSTLKIQPAELGDSAVYLCASSLEGSGSTQYFGPGTRLTVL.

This clone was seen a single time. V and J are TRBV11-2 and TRBJ2-1; 7 bases are a match to TRBD1. Germline CDR1 SGHAT, CDR2 FQNNGV. The ends lost 1 base at V and 8 bases at J; junction bases unmatched: 11. This CDR3 is built from 16 residues. The CDR3 coding sequence is TGTGCCAGCAGCTTAGCCCAGGGGGTAGTTAGGGATGAGCAGTTCTTC. Translated, it gives CASSLAQGVVRDEQFF.

This chain connects TRBV5-4 to TRBJ2-2; 12 bases line up with TRBD2. Looked up from germline, CDR1 is SGHNT and CDR2 is YYREEE (reference sequence). With V trimmed by 1 base and J by 7 bases, 11 bases remained unmatched. This CDR3 spans 18 amino acids. The CDR3 loop is CASSLLAGLAGQGGELFF. The CDR3 nucleotides read TGTGCCAGCAGCTTGTTGGCGGGACTAGCGGGTCAAGGCGGGGAGCTGTTTTTT.

As DNA, the CDR3 is TGTGCCAGCAGCGCTGGGACAGGCTACGAGCAGTACTTC. It yields the protein CASSAGTGYEQYF. This sequence joins TRBV7-8 and TRBJ2-7; TRBD1 aligns across 8 bases. Losses at the gene ends were 5 bases for V and 3 bases for J; bases not matched to a gene: 3. The germline gives CDR1 SGHVS, CDR2 FQNEAQ. This CDR3 has 13 residues.

The V and J genes are TRBV7-9 and TRBJ2-7; D perhaps matches TRBD1 (5 bases). This CDR3 spans 13 amino acids. With 5 bases removed from V and 5 bases from J, the gap between germline ends came to 13 bases. Germline CDR1 SEHNR, CDR2 FQNEAQ (reference sequence). The CDR3 DNA reads as TGTGCCAGCAGCATAGGGGTAGGGGACGAGCAGTACTTC. Its translation: CASSIGVGDEQYF.

CDR3: CASSRRIGQGGTEAFF. CDR3 DNA sequence: TGTGCCAGCAGCCGGAGAATAGGGCAAGGGGGAACTGAAGCTTTCTTT. The chain combines TRBV5-6 with TRBJ1-1, with D tentatively TRBD1 (6 bases). Germline CDR1 reads SGHDT; CDR2 reads YYEEEE. Trimming pared 4 bases from V and 5 bases from J, leaving 21 bases between. CDR3 length: 16 residues.

The gene calls are TRBV5-5 and TRBJ2-7, with TRBD1 as a possible D gene (6 bases). The CDR3 sequence is 15 residues long. The V gene lost 0 bases and the J gene lost 4 bases, with 14 bases spanning the gap. Germline-derived CDR1 and CDR2 are SGHKS and YYEKEE (reference sequence). CDR3 protein: CASSLDRGRGYEQYF. The CDR3 nucleotides are TGTGCCAGCAGCTTGGATCGGGGAAGGGGGTACGAGCAGTACTTC.